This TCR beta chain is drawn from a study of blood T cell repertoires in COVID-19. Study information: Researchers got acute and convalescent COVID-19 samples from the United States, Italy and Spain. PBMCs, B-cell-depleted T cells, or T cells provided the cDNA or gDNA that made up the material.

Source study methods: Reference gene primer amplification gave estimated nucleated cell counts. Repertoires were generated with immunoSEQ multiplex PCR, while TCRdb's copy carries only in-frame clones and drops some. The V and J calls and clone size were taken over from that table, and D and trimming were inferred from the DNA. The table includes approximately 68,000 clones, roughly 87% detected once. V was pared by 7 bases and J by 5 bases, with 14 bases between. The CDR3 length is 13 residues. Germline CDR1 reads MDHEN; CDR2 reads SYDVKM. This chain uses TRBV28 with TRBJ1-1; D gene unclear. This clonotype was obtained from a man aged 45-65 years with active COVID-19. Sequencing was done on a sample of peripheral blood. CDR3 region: CASNEVARTEAFF. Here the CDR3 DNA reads TGTGCCAGCAACGAGGTTGCGAGGACTGAAGCTTTCTTT. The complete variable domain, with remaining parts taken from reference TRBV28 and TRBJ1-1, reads DVKVTQSSRYLVKRTGEKVFLECVQDMDHENMFWYRQDPGLGLRLIYFSYDVKMKEKGDIPEGYSVSREKKERFSLILESASTNQTSMYLCASNEVARTEAFFGQGTRLTVV.